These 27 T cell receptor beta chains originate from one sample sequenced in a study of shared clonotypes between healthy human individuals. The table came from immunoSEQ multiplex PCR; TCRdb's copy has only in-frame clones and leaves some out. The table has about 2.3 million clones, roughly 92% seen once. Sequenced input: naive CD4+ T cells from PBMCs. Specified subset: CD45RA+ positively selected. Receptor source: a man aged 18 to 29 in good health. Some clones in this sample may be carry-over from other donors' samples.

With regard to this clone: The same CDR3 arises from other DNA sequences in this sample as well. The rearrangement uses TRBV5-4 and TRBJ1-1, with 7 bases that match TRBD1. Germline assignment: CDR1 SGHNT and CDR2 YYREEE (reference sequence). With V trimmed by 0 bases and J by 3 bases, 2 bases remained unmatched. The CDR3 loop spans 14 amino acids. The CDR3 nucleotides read TGTGCCAGCAGCTTGGCAGGGGGGGACACTGAAGCTTTCTTT. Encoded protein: CASSLAGGDTEAFF.

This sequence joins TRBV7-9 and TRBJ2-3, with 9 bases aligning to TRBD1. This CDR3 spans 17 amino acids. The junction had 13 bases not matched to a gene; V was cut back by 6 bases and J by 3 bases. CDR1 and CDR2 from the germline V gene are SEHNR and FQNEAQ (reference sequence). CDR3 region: CASSNVPGTGYTDTQYF. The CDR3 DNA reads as TGTGCCAGCAGTAACGTCCCCGGGACAGGGTATACAGATACGCAGTATTTT.

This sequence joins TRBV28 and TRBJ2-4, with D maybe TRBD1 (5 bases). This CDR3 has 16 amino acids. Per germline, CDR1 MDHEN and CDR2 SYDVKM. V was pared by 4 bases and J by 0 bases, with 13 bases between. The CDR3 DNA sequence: TGTGCCAGCAGTTCTGGACACCTCATAGCCAAAAACATTCAGTACTTC. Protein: CASSSGHLIAKNIQYF. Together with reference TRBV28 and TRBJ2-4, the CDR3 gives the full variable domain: DVKVTQSSRYLVKRTGEKVFLECVQDMDHENMFWYRQDPGLGLRLIYFSYDVKMKEKGDIPEGYSVSREKKERFSLILESASTNQTSMYLCASSSGHLIAKNIQYFGAGTRLSVL.

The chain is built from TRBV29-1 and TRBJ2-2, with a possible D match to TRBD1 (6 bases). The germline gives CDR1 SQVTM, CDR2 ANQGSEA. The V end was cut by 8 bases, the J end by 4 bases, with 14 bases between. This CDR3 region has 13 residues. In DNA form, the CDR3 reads TGCAGCTCCGAAGAAGGGGGCACCGGGGAGCTGTTTTTT. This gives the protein CSSEEGGTGELFF.

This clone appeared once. The CDR3 bases are TGTGCCAGCAGCTACCGGACTACCAGAACCCAAGAGACCCAGTACTTC. Amino acids: CASSYRTTRTQETQYF. This rearrangement joins TRBV5-6 to TRBJ2-5; tentatively, D is TRBD2 (6 bases). The V and J ends lost 3 bases and 1 base respectively, with 16 bases between them. Per the germline V gene, CDR1 is SGHDT and CDR2 is YYEEEE. The CDR3 sequence is 16 residues long.

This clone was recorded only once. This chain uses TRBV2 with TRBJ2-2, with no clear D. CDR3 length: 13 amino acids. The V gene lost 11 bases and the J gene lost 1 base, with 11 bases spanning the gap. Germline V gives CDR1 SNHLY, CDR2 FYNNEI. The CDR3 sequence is CAGSIGNTGELFF. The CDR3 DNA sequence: TGTGCCGGCTCGATCGGGAACACCGGGGAGCTGTTTTTT.

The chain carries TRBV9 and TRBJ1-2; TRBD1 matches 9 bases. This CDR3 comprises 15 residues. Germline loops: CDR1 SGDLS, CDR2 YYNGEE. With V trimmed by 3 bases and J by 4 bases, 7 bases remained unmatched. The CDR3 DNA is TGTGCCAGCAGCGGAACGACAGGGGGTAGCTATGGCTACACCTTC. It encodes CASSGTTGGSYGYTF.

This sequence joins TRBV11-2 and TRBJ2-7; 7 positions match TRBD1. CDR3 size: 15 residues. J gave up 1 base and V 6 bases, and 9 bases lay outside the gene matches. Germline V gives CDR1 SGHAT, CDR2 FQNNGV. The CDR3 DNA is TGTGCCAGCAGTCCAGACAGGGCCCGATCCTACGAGCAGTACTTC. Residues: CASSPDRARSYEQYF.

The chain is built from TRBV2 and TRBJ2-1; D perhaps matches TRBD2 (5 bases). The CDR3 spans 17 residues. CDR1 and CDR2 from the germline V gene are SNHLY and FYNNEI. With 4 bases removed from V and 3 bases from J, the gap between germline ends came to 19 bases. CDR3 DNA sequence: TGTGCCAGCAGTGGAACCCCTTCGGAGCGGAGCTACAATGAGCAGTTCTTC. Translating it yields CASSGTPSERSYNEQFF.

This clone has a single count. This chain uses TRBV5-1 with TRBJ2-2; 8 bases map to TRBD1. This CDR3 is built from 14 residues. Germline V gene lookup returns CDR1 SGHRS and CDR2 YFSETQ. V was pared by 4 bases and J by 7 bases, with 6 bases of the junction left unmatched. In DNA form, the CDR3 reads TGCGCCAGCAGCGCGGCGACAGGGGTCGGGGAGCTGTTTTTT. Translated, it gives CASSAATGVGELFF.

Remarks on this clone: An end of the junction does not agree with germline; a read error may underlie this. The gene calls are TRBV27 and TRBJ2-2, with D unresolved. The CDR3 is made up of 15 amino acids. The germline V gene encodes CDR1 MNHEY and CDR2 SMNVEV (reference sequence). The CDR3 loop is CASSPRPPPTWELFF. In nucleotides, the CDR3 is TGTGCCAGCAGCCCACGGCCCCCCCCCACCTGGGAGCTGTTTTTT.

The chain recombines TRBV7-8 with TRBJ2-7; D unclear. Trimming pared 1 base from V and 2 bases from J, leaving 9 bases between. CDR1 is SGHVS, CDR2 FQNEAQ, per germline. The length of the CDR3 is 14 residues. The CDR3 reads CASSLEQLTYEQYF. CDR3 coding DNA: TGTGCCAGCAGCTTAGAACAGTTAACCTACGAGCAGTACTTC.

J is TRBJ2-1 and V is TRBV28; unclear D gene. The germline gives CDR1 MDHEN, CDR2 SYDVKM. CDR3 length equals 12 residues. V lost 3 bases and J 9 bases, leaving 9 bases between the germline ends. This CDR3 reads CASSLPLVEQFF. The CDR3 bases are TGTGCCAGCAGTTTGCCGCTAGTTGAGCAGTTCTTC.

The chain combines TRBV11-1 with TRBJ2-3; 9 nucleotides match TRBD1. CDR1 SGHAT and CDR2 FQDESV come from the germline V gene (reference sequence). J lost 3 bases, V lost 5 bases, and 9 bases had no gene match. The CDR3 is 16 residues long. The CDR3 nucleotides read TGTGCCAGCAGCCCAATGCAACAGGGGGCGACAGATACGCAGTATTTT. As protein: CASSPMQQGATDTQYF.

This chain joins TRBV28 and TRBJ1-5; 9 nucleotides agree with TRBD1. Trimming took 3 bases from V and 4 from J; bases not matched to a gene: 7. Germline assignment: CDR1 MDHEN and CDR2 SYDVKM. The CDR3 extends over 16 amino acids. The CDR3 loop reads CASSLWTGVFNQPQHF. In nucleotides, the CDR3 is TGTGCCAGCAGTTTGTGGACAGGGGTCTTTAATCAGCCCCAGCATTTT.

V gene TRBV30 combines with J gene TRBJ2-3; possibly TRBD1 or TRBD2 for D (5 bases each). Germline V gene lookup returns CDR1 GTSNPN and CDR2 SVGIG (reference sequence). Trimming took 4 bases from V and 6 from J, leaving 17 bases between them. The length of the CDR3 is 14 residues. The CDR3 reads CAWNLGRQGDTQYF. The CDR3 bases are TGTGCCTGGAACCTGGGACGCCAAGGCGATACGCAGTATTTT.

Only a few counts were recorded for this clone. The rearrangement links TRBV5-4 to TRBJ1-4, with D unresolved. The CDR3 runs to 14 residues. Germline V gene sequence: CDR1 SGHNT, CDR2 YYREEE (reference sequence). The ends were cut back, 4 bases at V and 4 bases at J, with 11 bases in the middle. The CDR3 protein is CASSLASNNEKLFF. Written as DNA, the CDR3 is TGTGCCAGCAGCCTAGCTTCCAATAATGAAAAACTGTTTTTT.

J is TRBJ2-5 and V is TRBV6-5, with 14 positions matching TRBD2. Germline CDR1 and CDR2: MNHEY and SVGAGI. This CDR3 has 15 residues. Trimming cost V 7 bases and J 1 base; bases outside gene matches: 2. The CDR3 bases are TGTGCCAGCAATGGACTAGCGGGGGGCCAAGAGACCCAGTACTTC. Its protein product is CASNGLAGGQETQYF.

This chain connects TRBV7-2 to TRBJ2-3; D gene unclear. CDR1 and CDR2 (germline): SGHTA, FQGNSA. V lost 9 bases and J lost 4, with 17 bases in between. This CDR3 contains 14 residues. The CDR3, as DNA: TGTGCCAGTCTCACTTTTGGACGGCCAGATACGCAGTATTTT. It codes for CASLTFGRPDTQYF.

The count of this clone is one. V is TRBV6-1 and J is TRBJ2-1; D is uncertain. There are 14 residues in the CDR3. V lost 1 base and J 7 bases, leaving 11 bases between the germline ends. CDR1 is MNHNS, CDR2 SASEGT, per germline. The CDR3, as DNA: TGTGCCAGCAGTGAAGATAATATCCGAAATGAGCAGTTCTTC. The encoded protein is CASSEDNIRNEQFF.

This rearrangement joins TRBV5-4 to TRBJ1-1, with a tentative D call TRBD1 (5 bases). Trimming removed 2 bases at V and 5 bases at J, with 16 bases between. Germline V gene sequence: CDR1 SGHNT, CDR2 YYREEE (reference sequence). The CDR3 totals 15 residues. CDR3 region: CASSLMQGGKTEAFF. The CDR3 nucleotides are TGTGCCAGCAGCTTAATGCAGGGAGGGAAAACTGAAGCTTTCTTT.

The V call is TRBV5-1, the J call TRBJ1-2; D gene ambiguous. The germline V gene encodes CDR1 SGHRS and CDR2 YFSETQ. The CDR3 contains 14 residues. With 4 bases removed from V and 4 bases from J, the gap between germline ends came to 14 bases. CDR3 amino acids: CASSPGNLGYGYTF. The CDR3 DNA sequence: TGCGCCAGCAGCCCCGGCAACCTAGGCTATGGCTACACCTTC.

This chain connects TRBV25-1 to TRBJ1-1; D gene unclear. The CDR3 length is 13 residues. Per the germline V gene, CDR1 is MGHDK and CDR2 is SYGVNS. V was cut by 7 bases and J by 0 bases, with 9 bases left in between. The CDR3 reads CASIGRLNTEAFF. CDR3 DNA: TGTGCCAGCATTGGACGGCTGAACACTGAAGCTTTCTTT.

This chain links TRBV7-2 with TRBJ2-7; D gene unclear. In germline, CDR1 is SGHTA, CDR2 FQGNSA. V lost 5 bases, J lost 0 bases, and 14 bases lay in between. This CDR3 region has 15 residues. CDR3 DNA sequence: TGTGCCAGCAGCCCCCGGCGAACAATCTCCTACGAGCAGTACTTC. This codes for CASSPRRTISYEQYF.

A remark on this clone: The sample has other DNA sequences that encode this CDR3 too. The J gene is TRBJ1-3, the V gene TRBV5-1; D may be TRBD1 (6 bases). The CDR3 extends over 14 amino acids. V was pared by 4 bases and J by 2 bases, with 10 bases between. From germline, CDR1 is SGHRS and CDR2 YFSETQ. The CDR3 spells CASSLQGAGNTIYF. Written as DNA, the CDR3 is TGCGCCAGCAGCCTACAGGGTGCTGGAAACACCATATATTTT.

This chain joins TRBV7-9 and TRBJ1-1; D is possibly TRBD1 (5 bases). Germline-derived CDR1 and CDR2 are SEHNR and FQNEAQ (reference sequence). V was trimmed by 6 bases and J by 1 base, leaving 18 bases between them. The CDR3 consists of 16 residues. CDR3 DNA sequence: TGTGCCAGCAGTCCGTCCGGGGGACGGCGGAACACTGAAGCTTTCTTT. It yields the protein CASSPSGGRRNTEAFF. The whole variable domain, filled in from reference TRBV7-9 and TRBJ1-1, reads DTGVSQNPRHKITKRGQNVTFRCDPISEHNRLYWYRQTLGQGPEFLTYFQNEAQLEKSRLLSDRFSAERPKGSFSTLEIQRTEQGDSAMYLCASSPSGGRRNTEAFFGQGTRLTVV.

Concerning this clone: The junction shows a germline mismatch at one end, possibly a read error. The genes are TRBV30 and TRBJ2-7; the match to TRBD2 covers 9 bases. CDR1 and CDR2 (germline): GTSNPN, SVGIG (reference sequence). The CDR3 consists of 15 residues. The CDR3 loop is CAWSVRGGRARNSSF. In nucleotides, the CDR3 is TGTGCCTGGAGTGTACGTGGCGGGAGGGCCAGGAACAGTAGCTTC.